This T cell receptor beta chain emerged from a study of shared clonotypes between healthy human individuals. Study conclusions and caveats: Lower generation probabilities were found for non-shared clonotypes than for those shared by all four donors.

Assay used: immunoSEQ multiplex PCR; TCRdb lists only in-frame clones, some missing. The sample lists about 2 million clones, 95% seen once, with more than 0.1% in the top ten. The CDR3 extends over 14 amino acids. CDR1 is SGHAT, CDR2 FQNNGV, per germline. The V end was cut by 1 base, the J end by 5 bases, with 8 bases between. This clone was seen once. As yet, its antigen is unknown. Sequencing input: naive CD4+ T cells sorted from blood. As to subset: CD45RA+ positively selected. The clonotype comes from a man aged 18 to 29 in good health. The V and J genes are TRBV11-2 and TRBJ1-4; unclear D gene. The CDR3 DNA sequence: TGTGCCAGCAGCTTAGCCGGGTTAAATGAAAAACTGTTTTTT. It translates to CASSLAGLNEKLFF.